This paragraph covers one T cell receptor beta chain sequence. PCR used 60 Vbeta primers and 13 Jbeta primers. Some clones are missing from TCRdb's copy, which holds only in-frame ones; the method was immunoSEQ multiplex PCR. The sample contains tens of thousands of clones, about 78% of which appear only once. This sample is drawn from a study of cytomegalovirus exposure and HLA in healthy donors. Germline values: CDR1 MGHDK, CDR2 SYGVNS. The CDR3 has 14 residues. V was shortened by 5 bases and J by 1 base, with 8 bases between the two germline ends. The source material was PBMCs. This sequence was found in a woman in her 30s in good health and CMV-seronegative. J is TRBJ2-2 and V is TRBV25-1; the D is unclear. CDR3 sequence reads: CASSFPKNTGELFF. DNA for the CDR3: TGTGCCAGCAGTTTCCCCAAGAACACCGGGGAGCTGTTTTTT.